This passage covers 9 T cell receptor beta chains from one sample sequenced in a study of shared clonotypes between healthy human individuals. Clones were read by immunoSEQ multiplex PCR, and TCRdb kept only the in-frame ones, dropping some. The sample lists under 1,100,000 clones, more than 60% seen once, with roughly 1.5% in the top ten. The sequenced sample consisted of memory CD4+ T cells sorted from blood. Subset indicated: CD45RA-negative fraction. The receptor source for this set is a man between 18 and 29 years old in good health.

The chain links TRBV18 to TRBJ2-6; D may be TRBD1 or TRBD2 (5 bases each). Trimming stripped 3 bases from V and 1 base from J, with 7 bases between. The CDR3 is made up of 15 amino acids. The germline V gene has CDR1 KGHSH and CDR2 LQKENI. CDR3 nucleotides: TGTGCCAGCTCACCGGGGGAATCTGGGGCCAACGTCCTGACTTTC. Translation gives CASSPGESGANVLTF.

In its sample, this clone was seen once. The chain combines TRBV6-5 with TRBJ2-5; 8 bases line up with TRBD2. J was trimmed by 4 bases and V by 8 bases; bases with no gene match: 9. In germline, CDR1 is MNHEY, CDR2 SVGAGI. The CDR3 is 14 amino acids. CDR3 residues: CASRGGGKGETQYF. Here the CDR3 DNA reads TGTGCCAGCCGGGGGGGAGGAAAGGGAGAGACCCAGTACTTC.

The J gene is TRBJ2-7, the V gene TRBV14, with D maybe TRBD2 (6 bases). The germline V gene has CDR1 SGHDN and CDR2 FVKESK. V was pared by 1 base and J by 2 bases, with 18 bases between. The CDR3 has 17 amino acids. The CDR3 nucleotides are TGTGCCAGCAGCCAAGGGTTCCGGGCGGGGTCAACCTACGAGCAGTACTTC. Protein: CASSQGFRAGSTYEQYF.

The chain joins TRBV29-1 to TRBJ2-5; 7 bases are shared with TRBD1. This CDR3 comprises 13 residues. CDR1 is SQVTM and CDR2 is ANQGSEA in the germline V gene. Trimming at V came to 4 bases and at J to 5 bases, leaving 7 bases not matched to a gene. CDR3 coding DNA: TGCAGCGTTGTAGGACAGGCTAGGGAGACCCAGTACTTC. It specifies CSVVGQARETQYF.

The rearrangement joins TRBV9 to TRBJ1-2, with TRBD1 matching over 8 bases. Germline V gives CDR1 SGDLS, CDR2 YYNGEE. V shed 5 bases and J 6 bases; nucleotides not matched to a gene: 12. This CDR3 region has 15 residues. In nucleotides, the CDR3 is TGTGCCAGCAGTTCCCACGACAGGGGTGGAGATGGCTACACCTTC. It encodes CASSSHDRGGDGYTF.

The chain has TRBV5-4 and TRBJ2-5, with D uncertain. Trimming pared 0 bases from V and 2 bases from J, leaving 5 bases between. Germline V gives CDR1 SGHNT, CDR2 YYREEE (reference sequence). This CDR3 contains 13 residues. The CDR3 DNA sequence: TGTGCCAGCAGCTTGGAGGGTCAAGAGACCCAGTACTTC. This sequence encodes CASSLEGQETQYF. Full variable domain (missing parts from reference TRBV5-4 and TRBJ2-5): ETGVTQSPTHLIKTRGQQVTLRCSSQSGHNTVSWYQQALGQGPQFIFQYYREEENGRGNFPPRFSGLQFPNYSSELNVNALELDDSALYLCASSLEGQETQYFGPGTRLLVL.

This chain joins TRBV28 and TRBJ2-1, with D perhaps assigned TRBD1 or TRBD2 (5 bases each). Per germline, CDR1 MDHEN and CDR2 SYDVKM. Trimming pared 1 base from V and 5 bases from J, leaving 15 bases between. The CDR3 covers 16 residues. The CDR3 is CASSLSLGVSHNEQFF. The DNA for the CDR3 is TGTGCCAGCAGTTTATCGTTGGGGGTCTCGCACAATGAGCAGTTCTTC.

This sequence joins TRBV23-1 and TRBJ1-5; tentative D call: TRBD1 (5 bases). TRBV23-1 is recorded as an ORF, its role being uncertain. CDR3 size: 18 residues. V lost 2 bases and J 0 bases, leaving 17 bases between the germline ends. CDR3 sequence reads: CASSQPDTARYSNQPQHF. CDR3 DNA sequence: TGCGCCAGCAGTCAACCGGACACGGCACGCTATAGCAATCAGCCCCAGCATTTT.

This clone turned up a few times. This sequence joins TRBV29-1 and TRBJ1-4, with 7 bases identical to TRBD1. V gave up 5 bases and J gave up 6 bases; unmatched junction bases: 3. CDR3 size: 12 residues. Germline assignment: CDR1 SQVTM and CDR2 ANQGSEA. CDR3 sequence: CSVRTGYEKLFF. CDR3 nucleotides: TGCAGCGTTCGGACAGGCTATGAAAAACTGTTTTTT.